Sequencing of this T cell receptor beta chain was carried out in a study of blood T cells in healthy people across ages. The use of a sample-barcoded 5' primer and a J-beta primer mix characterized a second PCR of roughly 7 to 12 cycles. TCRdb reprocessed the 5' RACE reads via MiXCR and lists one record per CDR3 protein. The sample has 750,000 to 950,000 distinct CDR3 sequences, about 29% seen once. CDR1 is MNHEY and CDR2 is SVGEGT in the germline V gene. Trimming cost V 5 bases and J 3 bases, with 16 bases left between them. This CDR3 is built from 15 residues. The same specimen was also included in a second study, on T cells of mothers and their children.

Material: blood. The clonotype was recovered from a woman in her forties in good health. The chain joins TRBV6-2 or TRBV6-3 to TRBJ1-2; perhaps TRBD1 as D (5 bases). The CDR3, as DNA: TGTGCCAGCAGTGACCAGGGCAGGGTAGACTATGGCTACACCTTC. Residues: CASSDQGRVDYGYTF.